This T cell receptor (beta chain) was documented in a study of cytomegalovirus exposure and HLA in healthy donors. With 60 Vbeta and 13 Jbeta primers, the PCR was carried out. Sequenced by immunoSEQ multiplex PCR; TCRdb stores in-frame clones only, minus some. The sample has about 130,000 clones; around 75% are singletons. The junction had 9 bases not matched to a gene; V was cut back by 7 bases and J by 8 bases. From germline, CDR1 is SNHLY and CDR2 FYNNEI. The length of the CDR3 is 14 residues. The rearrangement joins TRBV2 to TRBJ2-1; 9 bases agree with TRBD2. Sequencing was done on a sample of PBMCs. This receptor was identified in a man aged 25-45 years in good health and CMV-seronegative. The CDR3 protein is CASTLAGVSYEQFF. The CDR3 region has the DNA TGTGCCAGCACTTTAGCGGGAGTAAGCTATGAGCAGTTCTTC.